This T cell receptor beta chain derives from a study of blood T cell repertoires in COVID-19. Study information: In each case, the material was cDNA or gDNA derived from T cells, B-cell-depleted T cells, or PBMCs.

This CDR3 region has 14 residues. Trimming took 6 bases from V and 3 from J; bases not matched to a gene: 4. Germline assignment: CDR1 SNHLY and CDR2 FYNNEI. Only in-frame clones appear in the TCRdb table, and some are missing; sequencing was by immunoSEQ multiplex PCR. Of 60,000 to 65,000 clones listed, just under 90% are singletons. This clonotype originated in a human donor with active COVID-19. The donor label of this sample is uncertain. The genes are TRBV2 and TRBJ1-1; 10 nucleotides align to TRBD1. Source material: peripheral blood. The CDR3 loop is CASRLGTGDTEAFF. The CDR3 nucleotides read TGTGCCAGCAGACTCGGGACAGGGGACACTGAAGCTTTCTTT. The entire variable domain, with the rest obtained from reference TRBV2 and TRBJ1-1, is as follows: EPEVTQTPSHQVTQMGQEVILRCVPISNHLYFYWYRQILGQKVEFLVSFYNNEISEKSEIFDDQFSVERPDGSNFTLKIRSTKLEDSAMYFCASRLGTGDTEAFFGQGTRLTVV.